This is a list of T cell receptor beta chains from one sample in a study of CD8 T cells in Susac syndrome. One entry per CDR3 protein results from TCRdb running MiXCR on the immunoSEQ multiplex PCR reads. This sample has under 200,000 distinct CDR3 sequences, with approximately 95% found just once. Sequencing was carried out using CD8+ T cells from PBMCs. The receptors come from a human donor with multiple sclerosis. CDR3s include the opening cysteine and the closing phenylalanine or tryptophan. Clone size is given for some rows only: seen once, a few or many times, or a class if the clone is expanded.

abundance,v_gene,CDR3aa
.,TRBV5-1,CASSPDHYNEQFF
.,TRBV20-1,CSARGGTANYGYTF
.,TRBV9,CASSTGLASTDTQYF
once,TRBV20-1,CSAGQYFGNQPQHF
once,TRBV5-1,CASRLTPTDEQYF
.,TRBV6-5,CASSSPLAGSTDTQYF
once,TRBV9,CASSVFRNSPLHF
.,TRBV6-5,CASSYSPDYEQYF
.,TRBV29-1,CSVEDPVSSSYEQYF
once,TRBV6-1,CASAGQGYANIQYF
.,TRBV27,CASSSSLDPAGLINEQFF